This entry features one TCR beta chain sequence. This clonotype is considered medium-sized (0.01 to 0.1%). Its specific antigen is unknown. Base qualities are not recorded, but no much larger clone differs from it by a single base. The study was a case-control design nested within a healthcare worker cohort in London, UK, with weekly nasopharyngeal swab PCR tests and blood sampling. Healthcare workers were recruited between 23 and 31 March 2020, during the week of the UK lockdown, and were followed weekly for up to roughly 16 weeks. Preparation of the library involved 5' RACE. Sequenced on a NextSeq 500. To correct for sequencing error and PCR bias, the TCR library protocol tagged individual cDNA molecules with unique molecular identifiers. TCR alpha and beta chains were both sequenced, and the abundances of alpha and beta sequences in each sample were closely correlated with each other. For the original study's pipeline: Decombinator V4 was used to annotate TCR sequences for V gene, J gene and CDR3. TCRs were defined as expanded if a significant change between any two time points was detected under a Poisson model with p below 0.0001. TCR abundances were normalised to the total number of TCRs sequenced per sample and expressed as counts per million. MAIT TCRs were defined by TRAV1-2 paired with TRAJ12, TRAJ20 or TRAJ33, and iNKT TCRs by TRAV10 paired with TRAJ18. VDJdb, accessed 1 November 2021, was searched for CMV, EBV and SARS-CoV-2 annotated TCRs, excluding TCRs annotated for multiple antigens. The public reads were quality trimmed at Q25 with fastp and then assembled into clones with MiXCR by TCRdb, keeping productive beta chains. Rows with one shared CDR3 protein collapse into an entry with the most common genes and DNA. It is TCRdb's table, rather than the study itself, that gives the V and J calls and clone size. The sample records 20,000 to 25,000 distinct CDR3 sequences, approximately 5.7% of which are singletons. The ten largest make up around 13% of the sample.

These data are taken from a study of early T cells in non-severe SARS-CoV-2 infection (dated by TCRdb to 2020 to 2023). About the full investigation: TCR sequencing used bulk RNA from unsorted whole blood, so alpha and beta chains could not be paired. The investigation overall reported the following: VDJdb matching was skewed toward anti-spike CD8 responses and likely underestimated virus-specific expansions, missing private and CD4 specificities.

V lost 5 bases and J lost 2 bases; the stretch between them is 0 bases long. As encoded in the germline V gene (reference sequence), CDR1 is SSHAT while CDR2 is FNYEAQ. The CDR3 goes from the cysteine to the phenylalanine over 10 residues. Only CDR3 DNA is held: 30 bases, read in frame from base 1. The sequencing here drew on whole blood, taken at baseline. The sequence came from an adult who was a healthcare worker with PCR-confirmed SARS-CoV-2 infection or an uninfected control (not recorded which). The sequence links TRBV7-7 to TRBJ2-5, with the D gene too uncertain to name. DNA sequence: TGTGCCAGCAGCCAAGAGACCCAGTACTTC. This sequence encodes CASSQETQYF.